Below are 12 T cell receptor beta chains sequenced from a single sample in a study of T cells in localized non-small cell lung cancer. Libraries were prepared by immunoSEQ multiplex PCR; TCRdb keeps only in-frame clonotypes and omits some of them. The repertoire holds several thousand clones, with approximately 88% as singletons. The sequencing here drew on peripheral blood, taken before any cancer treatment. The receptor set was obtained from a male donor aged 60 or over with stage I lung adenocarcinoma.

This sequence joins TRBV7-8 and TRBJ2-2, with 10 bases matching TRBD2. In germline, CDR1 is SGHVS, CDR2 FQNEAQ. V was pared by 5 bases and J by 0 bases, with 3 bases of the junction left unmatched. This CDR3 has 16 amino acids. CDR3 sequence (DNA): TGTGCCAGCAGCCTAGGACTAGCGGCGAACACCGGGGAGCTGTTTTTT. This gives the protein CASSLGLAANTGELFF.

This chain uses TRBV7-9 with TRBJ2-2, with unresolved D. Germline values: CDR1 SEHNR, CDR2 FQNEAQ (reference sequence). The CDR3 length is 13 residues. V lost 1 base to trimming and J lost 6 bases, with 6 bases between them. Written as DNA, the CDR3 is TGTGCCAGCAGCTTAGTAAACTCCGGGGAGCTGTTTTTT. Its translation: CASSLVNSGELFF.

The chain combines TRBV10-3 with TRBJ2-2; a weak D match, TRBD1 (5 bases). Germline V gives CDR1 ENHRY, CDR2 SYGVKD. CDR3 size: 15 residues. V was clipped by 5 bases and J by 6 bases, with 16 bases between them. The CDR3 DNA reads as TGTGCCATCAGTTTAATGGAGCCCAGGGCCGGGGAGCTGTTTTTT. Translation gives CAISLMEPRAGELFF.

This chain joins TRBV6-1 and TRBJ1-5; D ambiguous. This CDR3 has 16 residues. Germline lookup yields CDR1 MNHNS and CDR2 SASEGT. The ends were cut back, 0 bases at V and 3 bases at J, with 12 bases in the middle. This CDR3 is CASSEAGSLNNQPQHF. Written as DNA, the CDR3 is TGTGCCAGCAGTGAAGCAGGGTCGCTAAACAATCAGCCCCAGCATTTT.

This clone was recorded only once. This rearrangement joins TRBV19 to TRBJ1-1; no firm D call. The length of the CDR3 is 14 residues. The V end lost 5 bases, the J end lost 3 bases, and 13 bases lay between the germline ends. CDR1 LNHDA and CDR2 SQIVND come from the germline V gene (reference sequence). The CDR3 DNA sequence: TGTGCCAGTAGTCTCCGGGCAGCGTACACTGAAGCTTTCTTT. Protein: CASSLRAAYTEAFF. The full variable domain, with the rest looked up from reference TRBV19 and TRBJ1-1, is DGGITQSPKYLFRKEGQNVTLSCEQNLNHDAMYWYRQDPGQGLRLIYYSQIVNDFQKGDIAEGYSVSREKKESFPLTVTSAQKNPTAFYLCASSLRAAYTEAFFGQGTRLTVV.

The chain links TRBV30 to TRBJ1-6, with D possibly being TRBD1 (5 bases). This CDR3 spans 16 amino acids. The germline V gene encodes CDR1 GTSNPN and CDR2 SVGIG (reference sequence). The V gene lost 4 bases and the J gene lost 0 bases, with 13 bases spanning the gap. The CDR3 sequence: CAWMAGGSSYNSPLHF. The CDR3 bases are TGTGCCTGGATGGCGGGGGGGAGCTCCTATAATTCACCCCTCCACTTT.

J is TRBJ1-2 and V is TRBV27; D unresolved. The CDR3 spans 14 residues. Germline CDR1 and CDR2: MNHEY and SMNVEV (reference sequence). Trimming took off 3 bases at V and 1 base at J, with 9 bases between the two ends. DNA of the CDR3: TGTGCCAGCAGTTTGAGCGGGAATAACTATGGCTACACCTTC. This codes for CASSLSGNNYGYTF.

V and J are TRBV7-2 and TRBJ2-5; D is tentatively TRBD1 or TRBD2 (5 bases each). Germline V gives CDR1 SGHTA, CDR2 FQGNSA. CDR3 size: 15 residues. V lost 2 bases and J lost 4, with 14 bases in between. The CDR3 nucleotides are TGTGCCAGCAGCTTAATGGTGGCGAGGGGAGAGACCCAGTACTTC. Translated, it gives CASSLMVARGETQYF.

Written as DNA, the CDR3 is TGTGCCAGCAGCCAAGGTAGCGGGAACACCGGGGAGCTGTTTTTT. It translates to CASSQGSGNTGELFF. The V gene is TRBV7-9, the J gene TRBJ2-2, with TRBD2 as a possible D gene (6 bases). The V end was cut by 5 bases, the J end by 1 base, with 11 bases between. The CDR3 consists of 15 residues. The germline CDR1 and CDR2 sequences are SEHNR and FQNEAQ (reference sequence).

The chain has TRBV5-1 and TRBJ1-4; D remains ambiguous. Trimming stripped 7 bases from V and 8 bases from J, with 12 bases between. The CDR3 spans 12 residues. The V gene's germline CDR1 is SGHRS and CDR2 YFSETQ. CDR3 residues: CASAPQEEKLFF. CDR3 coding DNA: TGCGCCAGCGCCCCCCAGGAGGAAAAACTGTTTTTT.

V gene TRBV14 combines with J gene TRBJ2-1; 9 positions agree with TRBD2. CDR1 is SGHDN and CDR2 is FVKESK in the germline V gene. This CDR3 comprises 18 residues. With V trimmed by 5 bases and J by 4 bases, 15 bases remained unmatched. CDR3 loop: CASSSKRLAGRLYNEQFF. CDR3 nucleotides: TGTGCCAGCAGCTCCAAGCGGCTAGCGGGAAGATTATACAATGAGCAGTTCTTC. Variable domain in full (rest from reference TRBV14 and TRBJ2-1): EAGVTQFPSHSVIEKGQTVTLRCDPISGHDNLYWYRRVMGKEIKFLLHFVKESKQDESGMPNNRFLAERTGGTYSTLKVQPAELEDSGVYFCASSSKRLAGRLYNEQFFGPGTRLTVL.

The rearrangement links TRBV7-3 to TRBJ2-5; 10 positions match TRBD2. After removal of 5 bases from V and 5 bases from J, the junction contained 5 bases not matched to a gene. The CDR3 totals 14 residues. The V gene's germline CDR1 is SGHTA and CDR2 FQGTGA. The CDR3 DNA is TGTGCCAGCAGCCTTAGCGGGGGGTCGGAGACCCAGTACTTC. Translation gives CASSLSGGSETQYF. Combining the CDR3 with reference TRBV7-3 and TRBJ2-5 gives the whole variable domain GAGVSQTPSNKVTEKGKYVELRCDPISGHTALYWYRQSLGQGPEFLIYFQGTGAADDSGLPNDRFFAVRPEGSVSTLKIQRTERGDSAVYLCASSLSGGSETQYFGPGTRLLVL.